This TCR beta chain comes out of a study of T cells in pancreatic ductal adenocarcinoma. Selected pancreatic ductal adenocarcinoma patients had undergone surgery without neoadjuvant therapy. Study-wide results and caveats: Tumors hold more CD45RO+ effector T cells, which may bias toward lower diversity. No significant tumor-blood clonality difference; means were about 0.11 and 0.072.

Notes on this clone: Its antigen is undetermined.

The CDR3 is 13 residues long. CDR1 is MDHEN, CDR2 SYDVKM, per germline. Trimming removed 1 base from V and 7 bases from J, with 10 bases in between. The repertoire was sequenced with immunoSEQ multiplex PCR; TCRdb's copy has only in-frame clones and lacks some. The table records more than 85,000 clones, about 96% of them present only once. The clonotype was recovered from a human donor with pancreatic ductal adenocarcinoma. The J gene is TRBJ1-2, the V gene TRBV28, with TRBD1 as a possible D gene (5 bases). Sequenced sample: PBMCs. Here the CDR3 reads CASSLYDRAGYTF. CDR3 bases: TGTGCCAGCAGTTTATATGACAGAGCTGGCTACACCTTC.